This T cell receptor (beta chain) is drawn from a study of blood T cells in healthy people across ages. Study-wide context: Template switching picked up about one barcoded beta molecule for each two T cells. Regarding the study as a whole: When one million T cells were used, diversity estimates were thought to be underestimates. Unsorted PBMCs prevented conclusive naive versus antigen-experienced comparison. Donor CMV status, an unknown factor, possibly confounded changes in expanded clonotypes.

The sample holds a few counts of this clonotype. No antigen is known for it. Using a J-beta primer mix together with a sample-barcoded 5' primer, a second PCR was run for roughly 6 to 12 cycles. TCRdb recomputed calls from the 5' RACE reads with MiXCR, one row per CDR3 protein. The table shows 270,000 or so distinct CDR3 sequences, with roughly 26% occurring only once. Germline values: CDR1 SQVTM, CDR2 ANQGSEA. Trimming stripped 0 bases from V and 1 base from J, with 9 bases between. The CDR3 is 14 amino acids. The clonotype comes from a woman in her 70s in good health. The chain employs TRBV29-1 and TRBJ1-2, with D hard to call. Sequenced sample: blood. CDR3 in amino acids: CSVEDWTGNYGYTF. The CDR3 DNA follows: TGCAGCGTTGAAGATTGGACCGGTAACTATGGCTACACCTTC.